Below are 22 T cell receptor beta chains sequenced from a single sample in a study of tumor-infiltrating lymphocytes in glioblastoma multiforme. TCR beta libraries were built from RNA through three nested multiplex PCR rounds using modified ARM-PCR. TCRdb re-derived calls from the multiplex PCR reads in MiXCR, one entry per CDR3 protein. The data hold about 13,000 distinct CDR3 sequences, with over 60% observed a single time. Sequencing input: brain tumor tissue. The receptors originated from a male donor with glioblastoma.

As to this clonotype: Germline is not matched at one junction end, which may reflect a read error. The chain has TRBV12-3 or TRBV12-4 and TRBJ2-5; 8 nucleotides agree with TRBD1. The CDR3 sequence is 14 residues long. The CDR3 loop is CASSFSTGAEAQYF. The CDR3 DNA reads TGTGCCAGCAGTTTCTCGACAGGGGCAGAGGCCCAGTATTTC.

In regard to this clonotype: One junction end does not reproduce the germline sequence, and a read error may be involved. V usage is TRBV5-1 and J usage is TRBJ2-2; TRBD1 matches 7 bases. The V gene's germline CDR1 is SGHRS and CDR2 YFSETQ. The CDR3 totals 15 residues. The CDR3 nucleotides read TGCGCCAGCAGAGGGGGACAGTGGAACACCGGGGAGCTGTTTTTC. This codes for CASRGGQWNTGELFF.

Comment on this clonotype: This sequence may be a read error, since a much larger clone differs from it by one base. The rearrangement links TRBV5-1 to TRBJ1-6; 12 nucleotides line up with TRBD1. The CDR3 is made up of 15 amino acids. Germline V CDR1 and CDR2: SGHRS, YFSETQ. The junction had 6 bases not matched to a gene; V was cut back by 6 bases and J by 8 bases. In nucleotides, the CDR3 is TGCGCCAGCAACCCCGGGACAGGGGGCCATTCACCCCTCCACTTT. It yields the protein CASNPGTGGHSPLHF.

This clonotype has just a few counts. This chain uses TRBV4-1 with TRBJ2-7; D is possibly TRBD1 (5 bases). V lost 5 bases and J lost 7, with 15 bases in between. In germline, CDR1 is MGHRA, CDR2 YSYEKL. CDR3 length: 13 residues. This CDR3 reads CASSRQGRWEQYF. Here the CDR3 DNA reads TGCGCCAGCAGCAGGCAGGGTAGGTGGGAGCAGTACTTC.

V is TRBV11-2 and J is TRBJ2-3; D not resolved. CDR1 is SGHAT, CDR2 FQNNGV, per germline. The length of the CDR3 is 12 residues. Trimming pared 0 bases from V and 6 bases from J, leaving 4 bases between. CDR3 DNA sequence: TGTGCCAGCAGCTTAGAAGTGGATACGCAGTATTTT. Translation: CASSLEVDTQYF.

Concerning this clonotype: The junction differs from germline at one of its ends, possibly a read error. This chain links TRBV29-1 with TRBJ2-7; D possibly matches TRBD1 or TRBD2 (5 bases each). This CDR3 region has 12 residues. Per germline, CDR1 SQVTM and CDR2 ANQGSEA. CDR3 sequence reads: CSVEDAGDAQHF. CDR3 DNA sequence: TGCAGCGTTGAAGATGCCGGGGACGCGCAGCACTTC.

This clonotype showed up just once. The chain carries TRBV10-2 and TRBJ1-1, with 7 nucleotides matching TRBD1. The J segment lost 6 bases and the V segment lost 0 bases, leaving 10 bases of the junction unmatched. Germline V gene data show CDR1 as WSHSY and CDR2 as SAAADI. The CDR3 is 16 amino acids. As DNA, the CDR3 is TGCGCCAGCAGTGAGTCTGACAGGGAGCACGACGCTGAAGCTTTCTTT. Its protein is CASSESDREHDAEAFF.

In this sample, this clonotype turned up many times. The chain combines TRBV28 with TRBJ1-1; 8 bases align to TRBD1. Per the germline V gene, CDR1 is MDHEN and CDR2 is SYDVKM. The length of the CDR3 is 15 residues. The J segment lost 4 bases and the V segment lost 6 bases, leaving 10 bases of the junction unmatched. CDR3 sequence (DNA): TGTGCCAGCAGCCTCCTCGGACAGGGCGGCACTGAAGCTTTCTTT. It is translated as CASSLLGQGGTEAFF.

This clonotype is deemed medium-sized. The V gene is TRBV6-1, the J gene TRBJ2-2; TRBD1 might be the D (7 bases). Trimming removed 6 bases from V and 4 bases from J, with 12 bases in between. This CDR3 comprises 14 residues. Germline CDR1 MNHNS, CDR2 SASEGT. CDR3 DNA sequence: TGTGCCAGCAGGCGGGACAGACTCACCGGGGAGCTGTTTTTT. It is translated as CASRRDRLTGELFF.

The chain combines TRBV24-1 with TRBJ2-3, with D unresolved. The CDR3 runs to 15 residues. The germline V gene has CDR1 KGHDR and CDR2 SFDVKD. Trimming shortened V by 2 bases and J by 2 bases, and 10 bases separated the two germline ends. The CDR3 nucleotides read TGTGCCACCAGTGATTCAAGACAAACCACAGATACGCAGTATTTT. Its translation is CATSDSRQTTDTQYF.

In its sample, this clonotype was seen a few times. This CDR3 is CSTNGQADYEQYF. The CDR3 DNA reads TGCAGTACTAATGGACAGGCTGACTACGAGCAGTACTTC. The rearrangement links TRBV20-1 to TRBJ2-7, with TRBD1 identical over 7 bases. CDR3 length: 13 residues. The V segment lost 8 bases and the J segment 3 bases; nucleotides outside the gene matches: 10. Per the germline V gene, CDR1 is DFQATT and CDR2 is SNEGSKA (reference sequence).

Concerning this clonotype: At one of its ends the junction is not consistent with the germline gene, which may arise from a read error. The CDR3 DNA reads TGCAGCGCTAGAAGTCTTAGGGATCAAGAGACCCAGTACTTC. It specifies CSARSLRDQETQYF. The chain couples TRBV20-1 to TRBJ2-5, with D unclear. CDR1 and CDR2 from the germline V gene are DFQATT and SNEGSKA (reference sequence). CDR3 length: 14 amino acids.

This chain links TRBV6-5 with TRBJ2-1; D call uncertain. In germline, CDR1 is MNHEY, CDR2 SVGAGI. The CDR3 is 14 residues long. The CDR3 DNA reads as TGTGATAGCAGTTACGGGCCGGGCTTCGGTGTGCAGTTCTTC. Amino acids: CDSSYGPGFGVQFF.

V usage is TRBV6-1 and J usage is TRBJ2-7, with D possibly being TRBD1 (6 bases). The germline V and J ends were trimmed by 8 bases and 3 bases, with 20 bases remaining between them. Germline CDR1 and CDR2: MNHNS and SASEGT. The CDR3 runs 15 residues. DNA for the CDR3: TGTGCCAGCCTCCTAGATGGGGGCCACTGCTACGAGCAGTACTTC. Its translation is CASLLDGGHCYEQYF.

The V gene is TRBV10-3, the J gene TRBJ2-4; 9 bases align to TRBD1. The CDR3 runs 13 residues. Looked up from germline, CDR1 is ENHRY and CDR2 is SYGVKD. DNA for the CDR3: TGTAACATCAGTGAAGACAGGGGGAACATTCAGTACTTC. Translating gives CNISEDRGNIQYF.

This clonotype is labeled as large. The CDR3 sequence is CASTGLAGINTGELFF. The CDR3 nucleotides read TGTGCCAGCACCGGACTAGCGGGCATAAACACCGGGGAGCTGTTTTTT. The rearrangement links TRBV11-2 to TRBJ2-2, with TRBD2 matching over 11 bases. Looked up from germline, CDR1 is SGHAT and CDR2 is FQNNGV. The CDR3 runs 16 residues. V lost 7 bases, J lost 2 bases, and 6 bases stayed unmatched. Filled out from reference TRBV11-2 and TRBJ2-2, the complete variable domain reads EAGVAQSPRYKIIEKRQSVAFWCNPISGHATLYWYQQILGQGPKLLIQFQNNGVVDDSQLPKDRFSAERLKGVDSTLKIQPAKLEDSAVYLCASTGLAGINTGELFFGEGSRLTVL.

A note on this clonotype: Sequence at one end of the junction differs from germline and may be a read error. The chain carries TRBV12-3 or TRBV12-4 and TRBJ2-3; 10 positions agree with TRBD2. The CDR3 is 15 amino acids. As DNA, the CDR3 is TGTGCCATCAGTCTAGCGGGAGAGCGGACAGATACGCAGTATTTT. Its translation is CAISLAGERTDTQYF.

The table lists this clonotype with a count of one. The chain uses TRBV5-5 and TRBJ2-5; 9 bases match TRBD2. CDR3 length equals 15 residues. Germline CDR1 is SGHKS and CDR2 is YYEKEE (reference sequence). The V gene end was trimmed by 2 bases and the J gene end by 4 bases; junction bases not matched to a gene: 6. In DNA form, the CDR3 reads TGTGCCAGCAGCTTTGGCGCGACTAGCGGAGAGACCCAGTACTTC. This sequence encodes CASSFGATSGETQYF.

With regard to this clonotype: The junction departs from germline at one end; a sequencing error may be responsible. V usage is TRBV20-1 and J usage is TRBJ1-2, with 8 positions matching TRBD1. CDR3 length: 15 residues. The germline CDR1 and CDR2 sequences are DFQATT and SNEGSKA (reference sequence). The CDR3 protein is CSARLTGVGSYSYTF. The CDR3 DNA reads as TGCAGTGCTAGATTGACAGGGGTGGGCTCTTATAGCTATACCTTC.

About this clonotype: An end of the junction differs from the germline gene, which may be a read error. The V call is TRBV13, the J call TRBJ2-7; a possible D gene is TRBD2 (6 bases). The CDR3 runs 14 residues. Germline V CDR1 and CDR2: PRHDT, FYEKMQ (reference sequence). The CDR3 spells CTSSLSGYSYEQYF. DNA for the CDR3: TGTACCAGCAGCCTTAGCGGATACTCCTACGAGCAGTACTTC.

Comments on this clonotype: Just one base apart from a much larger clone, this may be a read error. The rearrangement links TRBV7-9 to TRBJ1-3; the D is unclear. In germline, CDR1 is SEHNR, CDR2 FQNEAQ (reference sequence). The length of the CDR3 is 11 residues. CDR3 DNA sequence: TGTACCAGCGGTGGGGGAAACACCATATATTTT. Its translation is CTSGGGNTIYF. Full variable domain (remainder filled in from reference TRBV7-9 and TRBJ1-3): DTGVSQNPRHKITKRGQNVTFRCDPISEHNRLYWYRQTLGQGPEFLTYFQNEAQLEKSRLLSDRFSAERPKGSFSTLEIQRTEQGDSAMYLCTSGGGNTIYFGEGSWLTVV.

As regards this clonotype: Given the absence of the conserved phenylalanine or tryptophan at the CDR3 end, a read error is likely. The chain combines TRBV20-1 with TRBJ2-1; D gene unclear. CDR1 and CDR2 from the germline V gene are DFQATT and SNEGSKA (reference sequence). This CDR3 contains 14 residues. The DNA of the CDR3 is TGCATTGCTTTTGACCCACGTAACCACAATGAGCAGTTCCTC. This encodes CIAFDPRNHNEQFL.